The present TCR beta chain was sequenced within a study of T cell responses to AZD1222 COVID-19 vaccine. There are 13 residues in the CDR3. Germline CDR1 and CDR2: GTSNPN and SVGIG (reference sequence). V lost 5 bases, J lost 2 bases, and 12 bases lay in between. The table came from immunoSEQ multiplex PCR; TCRdb's copy has only in-frame clones and leaves some out. The profile shows roughly 100,000 clones, around 80% of them singletons. The sequencing here drew on peripheral blood, taken on day 0 of AZD1222 vaccination. This sequence was found in an adult in good health. The V call is TRBV30, the J call TRBJ2-5; D is perhaps TRBD1 (5 bases). DNA for the CDR3: TGTGCCTGGGGTAGGGGATTTCAAGAGACCCAGTACTTC. Residues: CAWGRGFQETQYF.